The T cell receptor beta chain described here comes from a study of regulatory T cells in long-lasting Graves disease. The wider study: Antithyroid drugs had been given to newly diagnosed Graves' patients for under 3 months.

The study, taken as a whole, reports: Persistent cases of Graves' showed reduced TCR diversity relative to newly diagnosed patients. The analysis examined peripheral blood only and excluded thyroid tissue.

CDR3-region Arm-PCR and iRepertoire HTBI primers produced the TCR beta libraries. TCRdb used MiXCR to reprocess the multiplex PCR reads, holding one entry per CDR3 protein. The sample lists over 300,000 distinct CDR3 sequences; 15% to 19% were seen once. This sample's time point: newly diagnosed GD, antithyroid drugs for less than 3 months. The TCR library was made from RNA extracted from PBMCs. Peripheral blood, Nine milliliters per patient, was collected in EDTA tubes. V trimming: 5 bases; J trimming: 5 bases; junction bases outside the gene matches: 6. The CDR3 has 16 amino acids. On this clonotype itself: Its target is unknown.

The chain links TRBV12-3 or TRBV12-4 to TRBJ2-2, with 12 positions matching TRBD2. The clonotype comes from a female donor with Graves disease. Sample: peripheral blood mononuclear cells (PBMCs), taken at new diagnosis, from a patient treated with antithyroid drugs. The CDR3 loop reads CASSPGTSGRTGELFF. The CDR3 DNA is TGTGCCAGCAGTCCCGGGACTAGCGGGCGGACCGGGGAGCTGTTTTTT.